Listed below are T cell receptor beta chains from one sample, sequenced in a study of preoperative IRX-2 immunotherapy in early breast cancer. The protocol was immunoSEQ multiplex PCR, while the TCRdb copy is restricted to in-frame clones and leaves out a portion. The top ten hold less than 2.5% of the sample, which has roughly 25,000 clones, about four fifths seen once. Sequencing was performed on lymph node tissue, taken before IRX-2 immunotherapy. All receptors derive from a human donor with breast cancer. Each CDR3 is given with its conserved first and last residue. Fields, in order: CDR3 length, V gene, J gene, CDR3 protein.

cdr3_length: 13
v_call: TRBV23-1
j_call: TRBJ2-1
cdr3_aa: CASSLETSGEQFF

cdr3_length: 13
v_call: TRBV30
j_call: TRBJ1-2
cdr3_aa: CAWSRDRPYGYTF

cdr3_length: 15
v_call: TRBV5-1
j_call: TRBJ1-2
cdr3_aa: CASSLEGQGLDGYTF

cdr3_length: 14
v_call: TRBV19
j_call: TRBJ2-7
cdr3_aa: CASSIGGATYEQYF

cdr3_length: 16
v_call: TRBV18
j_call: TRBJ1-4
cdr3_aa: CASSPRDSLGNEKLFF

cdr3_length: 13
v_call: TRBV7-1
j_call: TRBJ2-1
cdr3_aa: CASSERQSNEQFF

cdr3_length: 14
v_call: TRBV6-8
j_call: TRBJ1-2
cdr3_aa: CASSTHRDQGGYTF

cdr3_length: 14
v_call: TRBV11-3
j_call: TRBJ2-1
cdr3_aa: CASSLRRGNNEQFF

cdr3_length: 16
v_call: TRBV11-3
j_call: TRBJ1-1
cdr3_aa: CASSYKGGTMNTEAFF

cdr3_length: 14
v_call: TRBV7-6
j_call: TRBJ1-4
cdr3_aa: CASKPRQGSGKLFF

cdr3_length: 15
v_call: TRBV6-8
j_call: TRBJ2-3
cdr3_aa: CASSYNGGATDTQYF

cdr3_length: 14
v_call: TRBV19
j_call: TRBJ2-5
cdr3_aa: CASSTGGGQETQYF

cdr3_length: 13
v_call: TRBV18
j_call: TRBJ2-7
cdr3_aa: CASSPSPAPEQYF

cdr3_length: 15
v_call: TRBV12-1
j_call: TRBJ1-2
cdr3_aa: CASSFKEGRYYGYTF

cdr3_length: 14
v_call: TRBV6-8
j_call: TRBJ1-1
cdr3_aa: CAIRDPTMNTEAFF

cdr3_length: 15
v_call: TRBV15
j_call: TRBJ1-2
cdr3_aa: CATSRDRGPVYGYTF

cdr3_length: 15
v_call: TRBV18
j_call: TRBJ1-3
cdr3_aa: CASSPPSRPGNTIYF

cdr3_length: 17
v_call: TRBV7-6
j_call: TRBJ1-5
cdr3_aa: CASSLTQDYRGGQPQHF